Below, 16 T cell receptor beta chains from the same sample are listed, as sequenced in a study of T cell responses to AZD1222 COVID-19 vaccine. The data were produced by immunoSEQ multiplex PCR, yet TCRdb's version contains in-frame clones alone and is incomplete. Altogether approximately 170,000 clones are present, around 90% being singletons, with the ten largest covering 0.85% to 1.1%. The sequenced sample was peripheral blood, obtained 28 days after the second AZD1222 dose. These receptors all come from an adult who received the AZD1222 COVID-19 vaccine.

The chain recombines TRBV6-5 with TRBJ2-7; D ambiguous. Looked up from germline, CDR1 is MNHEY and CDR2 is SVGAGI. V was trimmed by 6 bases and J by 5 bases, leaving 11 bases between them. The CDR3 is 12 residues long. The CDR3 DNA follows: TGTGCCAGCAGCCGACCTAGGAACGAGCAGTACTTC. It is translated as CASSRPRNEQYF.

V gene TRBV29-1 combines with J gene TRBJ1-1, with D unresolved. Per the germline V gene, CDR1 is SQVTM and CDR2 is ANQGSEA. The CDR3 length is 14 residues. The V and J ends lost 6 bases and 1 base respectively, with 15 bases between them. In nucleotides, the CDR3 is TGCAGCGTCGCTTCCGGTACCAAGAACACTGAAGCTTTCTTT. Translating it yields CSVASGTKNTEAFF.

The chain is built from TRBV7-2 and TRBJ2-3; perhaps TRBD2 as D (6 bases). This CDR3 comprises 17 residues. Deletions cut 1 base from V and 5 bases from J, with 19 bases between. Germline-derived CDR1 and CDR2 are SGHTA and FQGNSA. This CDR3 is CASSLVYLASGGDTQYF. The DNA of the CDR3 is TGTGCCAGCAGCTTAGTATATCTTGCCTCCGGGGGAGATACGCAGTATTTT.

The chain has TRBV25-1 and TRBJ2-7, with D maybe TRBD2 (6 bases). The CDR3 length is 18 residues. The V end lost 8 bases, the J end lost 2 bases, and 28 bases lay between the germline ends. CDR1 is MGHDK and CDR2 is SYGVNS in the germline V gene. DNA of the CDR3: TGTGCCAGCGGGGACGGGAGCCCCAAGAGAGGTTCCGCCTACGAGCAGTACTTC. Amino acids: CASGDGSPKRGSAYEQYF.

The rearrangement joins TRBV18 to TRBJ1-5, with 7 bases identical to TRBD1. V shed 5 bases and J 6 bases; nucleotides not matched to a gene: 1. The CDR3 has 12 amino acids. CDR1 and CDR2 (germline): KGHSH, LQKENI. DNA of the CDR3: TGTGCCAGCTCAGACAGGGCTCAGCCCCAGCATTTT. Protein: CASSDRAQPQHF.

The J gene is TRBJ2-3, the V gene TRBV10-1; a weak D match, TRBD2 (6 bases). The CDR3 contains 16 residues. Trimming pared 0 bases from V and 5 bases from J, leaving 15 bases between. Per the germline V gene, CDR1 is WNHNN and CDR2 is SYGVQD (reference sequence). The CDR3 loop reads CASSESFSGDGDTQYF. CDR3 coding DNA: TGCGCCAGCAGTGAGTCTTTTTCGGGGGACGGAGATACGCAGTATTTT.

The chain joins TRBV4-1 to TRBJ2-3; 8 bases map to TRBD2. Germline trimming cut 1 base from V and 5 bases from J; bases unmatched to any gene: 8. This CDR3 has 16 residues. The V gene's germline CDR1 is MGHRA and CDR2 YSYEKL. For the CDR3, the DNA is TGCGCCAGCAGCCAAGTTGTAAGCGGGGGCGGAGATACGCAGTATTTT. Encoded protein: CASSQVVSGGGDTQYF.

The rearrangement uses TRBV6-5 and TRBJ2-3; D gene ambiguous. The CDR3 has 14 residues. Germline V gives CDR1 MNHEY, CDR2 SVGAGI. V was clipped by 2 bases and J by 2 bases, with 8 bases between them. CDR3 region: CASSYRLNTDTQYF. The CDR3 nucleotides read TGTGCCAGCAGTTACCGACTGAACACAGATACGCAGTATTTT.

The chain couples TRBV7-2 to TRBJ1-6; 7 bases line up with TRBD1. Germline V gene data show CDR1 as SGHTA and CDR2 as FQGNSA. J was trimmed by 0 bases and V by 5 bases; bases with no gene match: 7. The CDR3 consists of 17 residues. CDR3 amino acids: CASSPPTGSSYNSPLHF. In DNA, the CDR3 is TGTGCCAGCAGCCCCCCGACAGGGAGCTCCTATAATTCACCCCTCCACTTT.

The CDR3: CSASGGGDTEAFF. The CDR3 DNA reads as TGCAGTGCTAGTGGTGGTGGAGACACTGAAGCTTTCTTT. The genes are TRBV20-1 and TRBJ1-1; D not resolved. Trimming took 3 bases from V and 3 from J, leaving 11 bases between them. Per the germline V gene, CDR1 is DFQATT and CDR2 is SNEGSKA (reference sequence). This CDR3 is 13 amino acids long.

The V and J genes are TRBV4-3 and TRBJ2-7, with D possibly TRBD2 on 6 matching bases. Trimming removed 0 bases at V and 7 bases at J, with 16 bases between. The germline V gene has CDR1 LGHNA and CDR2 YSLEER. The CDR3 spans 15 residues. The CDR3 DNA sequence: TGCGCCAGCAGCCAAGATAGGACCAGGGCGGGAGAGCAGTACTTC. The encoded protein is CASSQDRTRAGEQYF.

V and J are TRBV18 and TRBJ2-2; TRBD2 aligns across 10 bases. Germline V gives CDR1 KGHSH, CDR2 LQKENI. J lost 4 bases, V lost 5 bases, and 7 bases had no gene match. The length of the CDR3 is 16 residues. The CDR3 coding sequence is TGTGCCAGCTCATCTCCTAGCGGGGGACCCACCGGGGAGCTGTTTTTT. This codes for CASSSPSGGPTGELFF.

This clone was seen more than once but under ten times. The gene calls are TRBV25-1 and TRBJ2-3; D not resolved. The CDR3 has 13 amino acids. Trimming took off 2 bases at V and 4 bases at J, with 7 bases between the two ends. Per germline, CDR1 MGHDK and CDR2 SYGVNS. The CDR3 region is CASSEEWADTQYF. The CDR3 region has the DNA TGTGCCAGCAGTGAAGAGTGGGCAGATACGCAGTATTTT.

This chain joins TRBV4-3 and TRBJ1-6; the D gene is possibly TRBD1 (6 bases). CDR3 length: 16 residues. Trimming removed 3 bases from V and 4 bases from J, with 13 bases in between. Per the germline V gene, CDR1 is LGHNA and CDR2 is YSLEER. CDR3 in amino acids: CASSHRTANYNSPLHF. The CDR3 DNA reads TGCGCCAGCAGCCACAGGACAGCTAATTATAATTCACCCCTCCACTTT.

This sequence joins TRBV6-5 and TRBJ2-2; D possibly corresponds to TRBD1 (5 bases). Trimming stripped 7 bases from V and 9 bases from J, with 18 bases between. This CDR3 contains 14 residues. Per the germline V gene, CDR1 is MNHEY and CDR2 is SVGAGI. CDR3 region: CASNTHVGLRELFF. CDR3 bases: TGTGCCAGCAATACCCACGTGGGGCTAAGGGAGCTGTTTTTT.

This chain's CDR3 is CASSRRDTQYF. The CDR3 DNA sequence: TGTGCCAGCAGTCGAAGGGATACGCAGTATTTT. The chain uses TRBV27 and TRBJ2-3; D is ambiguous. The CDR3 loop spans 11 amino acids. V shed 5 bases and J shed 6 bases, with 6 bases lying between them. The germline V gene encodes CDR1 MNHEY and CDR2 SMNVEV (reference sequence).